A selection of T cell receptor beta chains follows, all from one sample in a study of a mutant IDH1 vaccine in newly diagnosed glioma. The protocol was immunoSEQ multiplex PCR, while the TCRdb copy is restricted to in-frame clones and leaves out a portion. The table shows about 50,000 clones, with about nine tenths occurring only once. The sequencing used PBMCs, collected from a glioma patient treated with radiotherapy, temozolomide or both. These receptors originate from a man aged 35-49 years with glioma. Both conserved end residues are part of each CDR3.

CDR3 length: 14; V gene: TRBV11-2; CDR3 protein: CASSRGSGNQPQHF
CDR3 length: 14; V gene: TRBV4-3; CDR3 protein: CASSQERQVHEQFF
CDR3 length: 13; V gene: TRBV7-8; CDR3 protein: CASSRGQLEKLFF
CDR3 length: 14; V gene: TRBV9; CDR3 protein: CASSVPGGANVLTF
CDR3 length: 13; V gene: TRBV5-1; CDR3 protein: CASSLDWAVEAFF
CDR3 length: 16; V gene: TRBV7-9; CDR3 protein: CASSLAAPGGYQPQHF
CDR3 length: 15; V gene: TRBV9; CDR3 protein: CASSVAGNGNQPQHF
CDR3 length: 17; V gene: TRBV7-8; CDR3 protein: CASSFFLPVTGPYEQYF
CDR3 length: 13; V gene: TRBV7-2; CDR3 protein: CASSHPTSVSPYF
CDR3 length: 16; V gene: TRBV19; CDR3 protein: CASIQNPDRLNTEAFF
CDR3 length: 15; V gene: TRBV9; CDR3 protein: CASSVVGEAQETQYF
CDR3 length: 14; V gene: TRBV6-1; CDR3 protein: CASTAGDLHQPQHF
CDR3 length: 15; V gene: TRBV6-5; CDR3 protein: CASSSGTGAAQPQHF
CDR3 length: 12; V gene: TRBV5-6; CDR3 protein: CATNDRAQGYTF
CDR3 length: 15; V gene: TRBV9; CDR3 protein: CASSVDPGTGNTIYF